The clone carrying this T cell receptor (beta chain) appeared a few times. Its antigen remains unidentified. This sample stems from a study of T-cell memory formation after mild COVID-19. The wider study: TCR clusters showed largely donor specificity.

Constant-segment-primed 5'RACE gave TCR alpha and TCR beta cDNA libraries with sample barcodes and UMIs. TCRdb reprocessed the 5' RACE reads via MiXCR and lists one record per CDR3 protein. The sample records over 450,000 distinct CDR3 sequences, about a fifth being singletons. The CDR3 covers 14 residues. Germline trimming cut 8 bases from V and 5 bases from J; bases unmatched to any gene: 7. The germline gives CDR1 MNHEY, CDR2 SMNVEV (reference sequence). Study-wide findings and caveats: Pre-infection memory carried some responding clones, suggesting that cross-reactive memory joined.

This chain uses TRBV27 with TRBJ2-5; TRBD2 agrees at 11 bases. The source is an adult woman who had mild COVID-19 (a few samples of this study predate the infection). Cell type and time point are not known. Sequences were obtained from PBMCs or a T cell subset sorted from them (not recorded which). The CDR3 coding sequence is TGTGCCAGCGGCAGAGGACTAGCGGGCGAGACCCAGTACTTC. Its protein product is CASGRGLAGETQYF.